This is a list of T cell receptor beta chains from one sample in a study of control samples from healthy donors and cancer patients. Produced via immunoSEQ multiplex PCR; TCRdb's table is partial and in-frame only. The table has 150,000 to 200,000 clones, 90% to 95% seen once. The sequenced material came from blood. The receptors were sampled from a woman between 25 and 40 years old in good health. Both conserved end residues are part of each CDR3. D genes are given only for firm matches. Where a row states a size, it is once, few, many or the class of an expanded clone; other rows omit it.

clone_size d_call cdr3_length j_call v_call cdr3_aa cdr3_nt
few TRBD2 13 TRBJ2-7 TRBV25-1 CASSLAGAREQYF TGTGCCAGCAGTCTAGCGGGAGCGCGGGAGCAGTACTTC
once . 14 TRBJ1-6 TRBV5-1 CASSPAQGNSPLHF TGCGCCAGCAGCCCGGCACAGGGCAATTCACCCCTCCACTTT
. . 12 TRBJ1-2 TRBV9 CASSVAGFGYTF TGTGCCAGCAGCGTAGCGGGGTTCGGCTACACCTTC
. . 14 TRBJ2-1 TRBV15 CATSRDRGVHEQFF TGTGCCACCAGCAGAGACAGGGGGGTCCATGAGCAGTTCTTC
. TRBD2 12 TRBJ2-4 TRBV10-3 CAISGTSGHVRF TGTGCCATCAGTGGGACTAGCGGGCATGTTCGCTTC
. . 14 TRBJ1-5 TRBV4-1 CASSQEWEYQPQHF TGCGCCAGCAGCCAAGAGTGGGAGTATCAGCCCCAGCATTTT
. TRBD2 14 TRBJ2-7 TRBV2 CASSAFTSGGEQYF TGTGCCAGCAGTGCCTTTACTAGCGGAGGGGAGCAGTACTTC
once . 13 TRBJ1-1 TRBV29-1 CSVSRSGDTEAFF TGCAGCGTCTCCCGCAGCGGGGACACTGAAGCTTTCTTT
. . 14 TRBJ1-1 TRBV25-1 CASSSPDRWTEAFF TGTGCCAGCAGTTCCCCTGACAGGTGGACTGAAGCTTTCTTT
. TRBD1 15 TRBJ2-1 TRBV27 CASSNPGTGYNEQFF TGTGCCAGCAGTAATCCCGGGACAGGGTACAATGAGCAGTTCTTC
. TRBD1 14 TRBJ1-1 TRBV18 CASSLGQGVTEAFF TGTGCCAGCTCACTAGGACAGGGGGTTACTGAAGCTTTCTTT
. . 14 TRBJ2-3 TRBV7-3 CASSLTGSTDTQYF TGTGCCAGCAGCTTAACGGGAAGCACAGATACGCAGTATTTT
. TRBD2 14 TRBJ2-5 TRBV24-1 CATSDWGLAETQYF TGTGCCACCAGTGATTGGGGACTAGCAGAGACCCAGTACTTC
. TRBD2 16 TRBJ2-4 TRBV5-4 CASSLVVAGAKNIQYF TGTGCCAGCAGCTTGGTGGTAGCGGGAGCCAAAAACATTCAGTACTTC
few TRBD2 14 TRBJ2-7 TRBV28 CASSRTSASYEQYF TGTGCCAGCAGTCGGACTAGCGCCTCCTACGAGCAGTACTTC
. . 16 TRBJ1-1 TRBV6-6 CASSYSKRDMNTEAFF TGTGCCAGCAGTTACTCGAAGCGGGACATGAACACTGAAGCTTTCTTT
. TRBD2 17 TRBJ2-2 TRBV7-2 CASSLVRAGAGTGELFF TGTGCCAGCAGCTTAGTGAGAGCGGGAGCCGGAACCGGGGAGCTGTTTTTT
. TRBD2 16 TRBJ2-3 TRBV2 CASGRSGGLGTDTQYF TGTGCCAGCGGGAGAAGCGGGGGCCTGGGTACAGATACGCAGTATTTT
. . 15 TRBJ1-3 TRBV30 CAWSDGTHSGNTIYF TGTGCCTGGAGTGACGGGACACACTCTGGAAACACCATATATTTT
. . 13 TRBJ1-1 TRBV30 CAWSDSMNTEAFF TGTGCCTGGAGTGACAGTATGAACACTGAAGCTTTCTTT
once . 14 TRBJ2-7 TRBV6-5 CASSYRQGHYEQYF TGTGCCAGCAGTTACAGACAAGGACACTACGAGCAGTACTTC
. TRBD1 13 TRBJ2-7 TRBV4-2 CASSQGSGGEQYF TGTGCCAGCAGCCAAGGTTCAGGGGGTGAGCAGTACTTC
. TRBD2 15 TRBJ2-5 TRBV10-2 CASSESRGGWETQYF TGCGCCAGCAGTGAGTCGCGGGGGGGCTGGGAGACCCAGTACTTC
. TRBD1 16 TRBJ2-2 TRBV24-1 CATSAPRDSATGELFF TGTGCCACCAGTGCTCCCCGGGACAGTGCCACCGGGGAGCTGTTTTTT
. . 14 TRBJ2-7 TRBV30 CAWSVPTEPYEQYF TGTGCCTGGAGTGTCCCGACAGAACCCTACGAGCAGTACTTC
. TRBD1 14 TRBJ1-4 TRBV5-4 CASSLGDRAEKLFF TGTGCCAGCAGCTTGGGGGACAGGGCCGAAAAACTGTTTTTT
. TRBD1 15 TRBJ1-4 TRBV6-1 CASSIQGTYNEKLFF TGTGCCAGCAGTATACAGGGGACTTATAATGAAAAACTGTTTTTT
. . 12 TRBJ2-7 TRBV7-9 CASSDTSNEQYF TGTGCCAGCAGCGATACTTCCAACGAGCAGTACTTC
once . 16 TRBJ2-5 TRBV6-1 CASSEPRQADQETQYF TGTGCCAGCAGTGAACCCCGACAAGCCGACCAAGAGACCCAGTACTTC
. . 12 TRBJ1-2 TRBV15 CATSRGNYGYTF TGTGCCACCAGCAGGGGTAACTATGGCTACACCTTC
. . 12 TRBJ1-1 TRBV5-4 CASSLPGAEAFF TGTGCCAGCAGCTTGCCGGGGGCTGAAGCTTTCTTT
. . 15 TRBJ1-4 TRBV5-1 CASSLVGSTNEKLFF TGCGCCAGCAGCTTGGTGGGGTCAACTAATGAAAAACTGTTTTTT
. TRBD1 18 TRBJ2-6 TRBV18 CASSPGTGKVRGANVLTF TGTGCCAGCTCTCCCGGGACAGGGAAGGTTAGGGGGGCCAACGTCCTGACTTTC
. . 14 TRBJ1-3 TRBV9 CASSVADSGNTIYF TGTGCCAGCAGCGTGGCGGACTCTGGAAACACCATATATTTT
once . 14 TRBJ2-2 TRBV6-5 CASRRQEATGELFF TGTGCCAGCAGGAGACAGGAGGCCACCGGGGAGCTGTTTTTT
. . 12 TRBJ1-6 TRBV19 CASSIGASPLHF TGTGCCAGTAGTATCGGGGCTTCACCCCTCCACTTT
. TRBD2 15 TRBJ2-1 TRBV28 CASSPRLAGGNEQFF TGTGCCAGCAGTCCAAGACTAGCGGGGGGCAATGAGCAGTTCTTC
. . 14 TRBJ1-2 TRBV7-2 CASSLALKGSGYTF TGTGCCAGCAGCTTAGCGCTCAAGGGGAGTGGCTACACCTTC
. TRBD2 17 TRBJ2-3 TRBV4-2 CASSPTLAGGGTDTQYF TGTGCCAGCAGCCCGACTTTAGCGGGGGGGGGCACAGATACGCAGTATTTT
. TRBD2 15 TRBJ2-1 TRBV7-3 CASSPSGANYNEQFF TGTGCCAGCAGCCCTAGCGGGGCCAACTACAATGAGCAGTTCTTC
. . 12 TRBJ1-1 TRBV28 CASKEMNTEAFF TGTGCCAGCAAGGAAATGAACACTGAAGCTTTCTTT
. . 15 TRBJ1-4 TRBV18 CASSPLQDYNEKLFF TGTGCCAGCTCACCTCTACAGGACTATAATGAAAAACTGTTTTTT
. TRBD1 14 TRBJ1-5 TRBV19 CASSLDREDQPQHF TGTGCCAGTAGTTTGGACAGGGAGGATCAGCCCCAGCATTTT
. TRBD1 15 TRBJ1-5 TRBV9 CASSPGTGSNQPQHF TGTGCCAGCAGCCCCGGGACAGGGAGCAATCAGCCCCAGCATTTT
. TRBD1 14 TRBJ1-3 TRBV7-9 CASSPDRGRNTIYF TGTGCCAGCAGCCCTGACAGGGGAAGAAACACCATATATTTT
few . 15 TRBJ1-5 TRBV3-1/TRBV3-2 CASSQGFQGNQPQHF TGTGCCAGCAGCCAAGGATTTCAGGGGAATCAGCCCCAGCATTTT
. TRBD1 13 TRBJ2-7 TRBV19 CASTPGQLYEQYF TGTGCCAGTACCCCGGGACAGCTCTACGAGCAGTACTTC
. TRBD2 15 TRBJ2-3 TRBV5-4 CASSSLAGGTDTQYF TGTGCCAGCAGTTCCCTAGCGGGGGGCACAGATACGCAGTATTTT
. TRBD1 15 TRBJ1-2 TRBV7-9 CASSLDRGGNYGYTF TGTGCCAGCAGCTTGGACAGGGGGGGTAACTATGGCTACACCTTC
. . 11 TRBJ2-7 TRBV28 CASSPRNEQYF TGTGCCAGCAGTCCCCGTAACGAGCAGTACTTC
few . 16 TRBJ2-3 TRBV7-7 CASSLEVGGGADTQYF TGTGCCAGCAGCTTAGAGGTGGGCGGGGGCGCAGATACGCAGTATTTT